The table lists the clone carrying this T cell receptor beta chain with a few counts. Its antigen remains unidentified. These data originate in a study of T cell repertoires in cytomegalovirus infection. TCRdb redid the calling of the reads with MiXCR, one entry per CDR3 protein. The sample lists about 770,000 distinct CDR3 sequences, 29% occurring once. Sequenced material: cultured CD8+ T cells from PBMCs, taken from culture after CMV antigen stimulation. The sequence came from a human donor in good health (CMV status not recorded). Some clones in this sample may be carry-over from other donors' samples.

Here the CDR3 reads CASRTLGTSPYEQYF. CDR3 DNA sequence: TGTGCCAGCAGGACACTCGGGACGTCCCCCTACGAGCAGTACTTC. The chain recombines TRBV2 with TRBJ2-7; D may match TRBD1 or TRBD2 (5 bases each). The V gene's germline CDR1 is SNHLY and CDR2 FYNNEI. Trimming took 6 bases from V and 2 from J, leaving 17 bases between them. The CDR3 loop spans 15 amino acids.